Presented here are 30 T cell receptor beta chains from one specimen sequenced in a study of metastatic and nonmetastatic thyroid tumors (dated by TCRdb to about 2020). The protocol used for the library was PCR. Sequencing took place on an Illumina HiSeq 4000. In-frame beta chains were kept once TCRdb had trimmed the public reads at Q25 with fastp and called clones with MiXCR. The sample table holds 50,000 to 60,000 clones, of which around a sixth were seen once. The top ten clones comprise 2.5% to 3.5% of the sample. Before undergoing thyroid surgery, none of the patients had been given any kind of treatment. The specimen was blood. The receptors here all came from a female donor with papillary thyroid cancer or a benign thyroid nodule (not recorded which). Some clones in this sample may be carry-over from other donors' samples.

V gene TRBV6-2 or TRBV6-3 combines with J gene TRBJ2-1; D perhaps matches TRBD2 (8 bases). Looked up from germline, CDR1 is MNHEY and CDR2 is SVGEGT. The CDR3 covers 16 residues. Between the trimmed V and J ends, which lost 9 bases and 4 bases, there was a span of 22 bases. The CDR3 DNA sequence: TGTGCCAGTAGGCAGGGACTAGAGGGACAGTACAATGAGCAGTTCTTC. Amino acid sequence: CASRQGLEGQYNEQFF.

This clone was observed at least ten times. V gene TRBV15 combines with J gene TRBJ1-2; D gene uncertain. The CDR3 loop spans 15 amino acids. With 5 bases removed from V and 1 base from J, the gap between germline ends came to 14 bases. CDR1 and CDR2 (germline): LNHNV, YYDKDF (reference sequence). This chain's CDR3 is CATSEEGRFNYGYTF. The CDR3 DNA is TGTGCCACCAGCGAGGAGGGCAGGTTTAACTATGGCTACACCTTC.

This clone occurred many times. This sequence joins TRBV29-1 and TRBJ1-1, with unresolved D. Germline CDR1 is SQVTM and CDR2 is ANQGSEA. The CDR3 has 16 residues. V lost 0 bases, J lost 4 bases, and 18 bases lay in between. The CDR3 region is CSVEEAVSFKITEAFF. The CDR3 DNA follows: TGCAGCGTTGAAGAGGCAGTCTCATTTAAAATCACTGAAGCTTTCTTT.

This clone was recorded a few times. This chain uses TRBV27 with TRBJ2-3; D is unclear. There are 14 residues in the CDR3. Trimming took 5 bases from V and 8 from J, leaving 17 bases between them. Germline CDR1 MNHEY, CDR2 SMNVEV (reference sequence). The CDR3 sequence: CASSPVTPPATQYF. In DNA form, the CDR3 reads TGTGCCAGCAGTCCCGTGACCCCTCCCGCTACGCAGTATTTT.

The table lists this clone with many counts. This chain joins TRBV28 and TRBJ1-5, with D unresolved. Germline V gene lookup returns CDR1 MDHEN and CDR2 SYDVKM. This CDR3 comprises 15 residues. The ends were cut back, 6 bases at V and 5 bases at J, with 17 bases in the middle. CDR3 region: CASSQTHGRDQPQHF. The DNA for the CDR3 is TGTGCCAGCAGCCAGACACATGGACGGGATCAGCCCCAGCATTTT.

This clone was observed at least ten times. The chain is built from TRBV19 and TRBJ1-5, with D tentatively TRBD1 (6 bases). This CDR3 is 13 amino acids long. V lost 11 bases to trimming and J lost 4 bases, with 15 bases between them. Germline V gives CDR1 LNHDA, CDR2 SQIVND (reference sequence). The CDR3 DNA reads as TGTGCCTCCCAAGGACAGCAAAATCAGCCCCAGCATTTT. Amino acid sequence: CASQGQQNQPQHF.

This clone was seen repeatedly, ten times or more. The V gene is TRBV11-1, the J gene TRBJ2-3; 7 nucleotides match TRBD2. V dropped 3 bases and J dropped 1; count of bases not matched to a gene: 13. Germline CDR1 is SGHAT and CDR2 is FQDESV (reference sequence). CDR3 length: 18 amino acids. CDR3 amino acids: CASSFGLGELQGTDTQYF. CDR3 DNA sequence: TGTGCCAGCAGCTTTGGACTAGGTGAATTACAGGGCACAGATACGCAGTATTTT.

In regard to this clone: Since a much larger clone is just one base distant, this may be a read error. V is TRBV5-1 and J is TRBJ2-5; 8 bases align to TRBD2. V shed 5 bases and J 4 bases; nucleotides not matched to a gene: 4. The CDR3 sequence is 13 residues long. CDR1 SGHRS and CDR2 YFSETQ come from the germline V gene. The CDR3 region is CASSDLAGETQYF. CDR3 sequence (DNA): TGCGCCAGCAGTGACCTAGCGGGAGAGACCCAGTACTTC.

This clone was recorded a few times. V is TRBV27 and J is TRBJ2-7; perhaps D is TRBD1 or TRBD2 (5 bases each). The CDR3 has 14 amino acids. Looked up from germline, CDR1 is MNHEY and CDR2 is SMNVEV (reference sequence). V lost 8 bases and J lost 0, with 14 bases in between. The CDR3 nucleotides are TGTGCCAGCTCACTCGAGGGGCTCTCCTACGAGCAGTACTTC. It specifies CASSLEGLSYEQYF.

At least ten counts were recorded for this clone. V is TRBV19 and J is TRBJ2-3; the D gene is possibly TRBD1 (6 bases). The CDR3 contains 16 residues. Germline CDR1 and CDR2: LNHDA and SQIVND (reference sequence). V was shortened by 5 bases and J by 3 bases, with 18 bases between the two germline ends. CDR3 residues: CASSATGKRSTDTQYF. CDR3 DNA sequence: TGTGCCAGTAGTGCCACAGGGAAGCGGTCGACAGATACGCAGTATTTT.

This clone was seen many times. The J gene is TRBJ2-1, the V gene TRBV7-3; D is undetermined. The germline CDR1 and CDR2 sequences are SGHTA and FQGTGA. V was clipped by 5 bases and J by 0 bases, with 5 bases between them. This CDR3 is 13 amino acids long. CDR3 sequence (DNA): TGTGCCAGCAGCACCAGCTCCTACAATGAGCAGTTCTTC. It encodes CASSTSSYNEQFF.

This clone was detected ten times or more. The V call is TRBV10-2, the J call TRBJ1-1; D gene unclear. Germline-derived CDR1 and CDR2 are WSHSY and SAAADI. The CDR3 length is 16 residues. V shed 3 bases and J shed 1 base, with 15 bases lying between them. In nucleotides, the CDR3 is TGCGCCAGCAGTGATTTATTGAGGAATCCGAACACTGAAGCTTTCTTT. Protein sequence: CASSDLLRNPNTEAFF.

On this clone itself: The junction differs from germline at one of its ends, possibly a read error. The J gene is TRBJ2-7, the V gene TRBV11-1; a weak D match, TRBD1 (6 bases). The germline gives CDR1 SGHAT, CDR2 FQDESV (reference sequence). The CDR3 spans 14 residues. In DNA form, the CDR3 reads TGTGCCATCAGCCTGACAGGTGGCCTCTACGATCAGTACTTC. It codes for CAISLTGGLYDQYF.

The chain's CDR3 is CASSQSEAGLHFF. CDR3 DNA: TGCGCCAGCAGCCAGTCGGAGGCAGGGCTGCATTTCTTC. The V gene is TRBV5-1, the J gene TRBJ2-1; D possibly uses TRBD1 or TRBD2 (5 bases each). V gave up 4 bases and J gave up 16 bases, with 21 bases separating them. The CDR3 is made up of 13 amino acids. The V gene's germline CDR1 is SGHRS and CDR2 YFSETQ.

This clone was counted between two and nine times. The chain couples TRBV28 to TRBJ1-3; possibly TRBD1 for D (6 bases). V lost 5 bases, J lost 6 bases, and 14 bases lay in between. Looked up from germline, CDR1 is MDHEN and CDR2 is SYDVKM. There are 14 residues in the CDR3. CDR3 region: CASSQNTGLNTIYF. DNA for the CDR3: TGTGCCAGCAGTCAGAATACAGGGCTAAACACCATATATTTT.

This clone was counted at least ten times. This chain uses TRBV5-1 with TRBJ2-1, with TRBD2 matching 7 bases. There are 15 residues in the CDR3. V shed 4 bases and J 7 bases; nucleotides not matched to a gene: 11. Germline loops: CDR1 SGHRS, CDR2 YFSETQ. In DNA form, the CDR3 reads TGCGCCAGCAGCCCCGAGGGGACTACTCCGAATGAGCAGTTCTTC. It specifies CASSPEGTTPNEQFF.

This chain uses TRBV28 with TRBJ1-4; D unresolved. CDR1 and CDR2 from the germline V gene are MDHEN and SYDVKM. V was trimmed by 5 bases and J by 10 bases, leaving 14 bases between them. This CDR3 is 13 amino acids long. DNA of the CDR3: TGTGCCAGCAGTGGCCAGACCCTTGGAAAACTGTTTTTT. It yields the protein CASSGQTLGKLFF.

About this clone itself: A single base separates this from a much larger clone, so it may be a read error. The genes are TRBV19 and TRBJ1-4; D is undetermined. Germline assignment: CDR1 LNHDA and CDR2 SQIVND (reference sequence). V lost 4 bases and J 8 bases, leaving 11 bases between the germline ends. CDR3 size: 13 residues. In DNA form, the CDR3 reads TGTGCCAGTAGTAAAACTAGTCCAGAAAAACTGTTTTTT. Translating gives CASSKTSPEKLFF. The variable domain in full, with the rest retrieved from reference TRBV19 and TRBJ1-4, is DGGITQSPKYLFRKEGQNVTLSCEQNLNHDAMYWYRQDPGQGLRLIYYSQIVNDFQKGDIAEGYSVSREKKESFPLTVTSAQKNPTAFYLCASSKTSPEKLFFGSGTQLSVL.

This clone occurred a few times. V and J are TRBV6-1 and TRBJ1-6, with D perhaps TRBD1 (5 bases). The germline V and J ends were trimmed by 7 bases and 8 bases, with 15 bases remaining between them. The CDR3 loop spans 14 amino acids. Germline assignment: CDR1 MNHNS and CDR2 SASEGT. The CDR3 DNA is TGTGCCAGCACCGAATCAGGGAGTCATTCACCCCTCCACTTT. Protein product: CASTESGSHSPLHF.

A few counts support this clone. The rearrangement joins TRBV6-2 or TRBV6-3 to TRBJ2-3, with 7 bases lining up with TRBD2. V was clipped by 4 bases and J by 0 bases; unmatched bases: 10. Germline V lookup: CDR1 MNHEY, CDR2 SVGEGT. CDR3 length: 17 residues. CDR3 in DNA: TGTGCCAGCAGTTCCCCGACTAGCTGTTCGAGCACAGATACGCAGTATTTT. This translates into CASSSPTSCSSTDTQYF.

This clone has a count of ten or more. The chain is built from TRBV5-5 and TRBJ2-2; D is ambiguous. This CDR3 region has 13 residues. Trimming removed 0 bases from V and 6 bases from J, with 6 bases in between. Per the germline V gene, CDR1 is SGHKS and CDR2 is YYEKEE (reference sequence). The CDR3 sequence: CASSLEGAGELFF. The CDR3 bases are TGTGCCAGCAGCTTGGAAGGCGCCGGGGAGCTGTTTTTT.

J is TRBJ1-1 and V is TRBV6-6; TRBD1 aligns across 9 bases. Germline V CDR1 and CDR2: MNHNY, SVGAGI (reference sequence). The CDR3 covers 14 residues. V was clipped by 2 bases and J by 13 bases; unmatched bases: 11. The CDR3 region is CASSYPPGTGLNFF. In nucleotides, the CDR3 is TGTGCCAGCAGTTACCCACCCGGGACAGGGTTGAATTTCTTT.

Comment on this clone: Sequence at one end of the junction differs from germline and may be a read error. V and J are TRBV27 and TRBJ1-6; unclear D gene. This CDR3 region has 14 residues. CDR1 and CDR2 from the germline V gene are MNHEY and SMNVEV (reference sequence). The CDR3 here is CASSLYTTYSPLHF. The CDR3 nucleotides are TGTGCCAGTAGTTTATACACAACTTATTCACCCCTCCACTTT.

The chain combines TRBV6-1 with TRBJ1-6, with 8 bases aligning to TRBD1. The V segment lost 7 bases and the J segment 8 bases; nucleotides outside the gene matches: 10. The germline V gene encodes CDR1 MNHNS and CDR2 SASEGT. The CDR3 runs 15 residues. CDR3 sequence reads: CASIPLGTGDSPLHF. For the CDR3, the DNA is TGTGCCAGCATCCCCTTGGGGACAGGAGATTCACCCCTCCACTTT.

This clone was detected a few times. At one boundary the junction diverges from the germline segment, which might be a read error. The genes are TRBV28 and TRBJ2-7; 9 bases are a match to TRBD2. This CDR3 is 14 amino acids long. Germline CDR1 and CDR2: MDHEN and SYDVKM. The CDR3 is CASIRTSVPYDQYF. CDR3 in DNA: TGTGCCAGCATAAGGACTAGCGTGCCCTACGATCAGTACTTC.

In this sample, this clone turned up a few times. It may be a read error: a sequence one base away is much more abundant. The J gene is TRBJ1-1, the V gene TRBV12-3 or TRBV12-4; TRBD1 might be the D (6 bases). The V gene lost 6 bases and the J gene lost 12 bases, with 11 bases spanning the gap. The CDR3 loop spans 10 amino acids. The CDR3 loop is CASSGGGSFF. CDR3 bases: TGTGCCAGCAGCGGAGGGGGATCTTTCTTT.

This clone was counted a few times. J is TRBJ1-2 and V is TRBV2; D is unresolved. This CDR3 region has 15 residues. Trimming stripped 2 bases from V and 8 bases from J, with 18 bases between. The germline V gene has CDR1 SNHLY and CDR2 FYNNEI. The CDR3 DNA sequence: TGTGCCAGCAGTGAATGGTCTGGATCCCTAGGCGGCTACACCTTC. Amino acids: CASSEWSGSLGGYTF. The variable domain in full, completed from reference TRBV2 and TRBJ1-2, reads EPEVTQTPSHQVTQMGQEVILRCVPISNHLYFYWYRQILGQKVEFLVSFYNNEISEKSEIFDDQFSVERPDGSNFTLKIRSTKLEDSAMYFCASSEWSGSLGGYTFGSGTRLTVV.

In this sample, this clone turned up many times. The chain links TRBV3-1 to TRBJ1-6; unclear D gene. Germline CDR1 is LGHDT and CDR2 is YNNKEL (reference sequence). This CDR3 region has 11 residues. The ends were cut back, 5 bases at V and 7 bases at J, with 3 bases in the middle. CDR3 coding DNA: TGTGCCAGCAGCGGAAATTCACCCCTCCACTTT. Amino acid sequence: CASSGNSPLHF.

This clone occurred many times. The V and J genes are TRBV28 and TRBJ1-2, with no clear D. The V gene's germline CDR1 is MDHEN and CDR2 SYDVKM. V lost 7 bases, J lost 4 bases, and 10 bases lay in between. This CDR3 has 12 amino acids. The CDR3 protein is CASTPSAYGYTF. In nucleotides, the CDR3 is TGTGCCAGCACCCCAAGCGCCTATGGCTACACCTTC.

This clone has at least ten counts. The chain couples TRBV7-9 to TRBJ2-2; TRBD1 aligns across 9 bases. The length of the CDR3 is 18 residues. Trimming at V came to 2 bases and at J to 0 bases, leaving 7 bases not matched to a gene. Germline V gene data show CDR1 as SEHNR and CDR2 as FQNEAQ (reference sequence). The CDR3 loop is CASSLRAGQGPNTGELFF. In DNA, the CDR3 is TGTGCCAGCAGCTTAAGGGCAGGACAGGGGCCGAACACCGGGGAGCTGTTTTTT.